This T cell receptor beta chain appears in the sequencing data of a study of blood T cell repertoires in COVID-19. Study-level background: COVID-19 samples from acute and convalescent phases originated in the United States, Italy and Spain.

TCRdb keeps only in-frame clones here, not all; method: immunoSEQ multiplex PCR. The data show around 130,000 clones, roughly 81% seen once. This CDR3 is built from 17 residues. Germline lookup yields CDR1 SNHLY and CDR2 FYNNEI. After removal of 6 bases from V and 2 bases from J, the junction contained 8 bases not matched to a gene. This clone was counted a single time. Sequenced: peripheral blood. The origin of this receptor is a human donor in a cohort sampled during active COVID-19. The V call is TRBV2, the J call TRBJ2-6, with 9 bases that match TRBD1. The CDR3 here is CASRSGTGLPGANVLTF. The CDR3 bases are TGTGCCAGCAGATCCGGGACAGGGCTCCCTGGGGCCAACGTCCTGACTTTC.